This TCR beta chain was sequenced during a study of cytomegalovirus exposure and HLA in healthy donors. Study-wide points: Association with HLA alleles at 0.05 false discovery rate was found for 16,951 TCR beta sequences in a later analysis.

A remark on this clone: Its antigen is unknown. Compared with germline, one end of the junction differs, possibly owing to a read error.

This PCR relied on a set of 60 Vbeta primers and 13 Jbeta primers. TCRdb's copy holds only in-frame clones and misses some; the assay was immunoSEQ multiplex PCR. The sample lists fewer than 200,000 clones; about two thirds were seen once. This CDR3 spans 12 amino acids. Germline assignment: CDR1 SGHKS and CDR2 YYEKEE (reference sequence). The source is a woman aged 30 to 39 in good health and CMV-seronegative. Sequenced: PBMCs. J is TRBJ2-7 and V is TRBV5-5, with D perhaps TRBD1 (5 bases). CDR3 sequence reads: CASSQGTYGQYF. In DNA form, the CDR3 reads TGTGCCAGCAGCCAGGGAACCTACGGGCAGTACTTC.